The 26 T cell receptor beta chains below come from one sample, sequenced in a study of cytomegalovirus exposure and HLA in healthy donors. PCR amplification relied on 60 Vbeta primers (plus 13 Jbeta primers). Produced via immunoSEQ multiplex PCR; TCRdb's table is partial and in-frame only. The sample shows 170,000 or so clones, 84% of them seen only once. The specimen sequenced was PBMCs. These receptors originate from a girl under 18 in good health and CMV-seropositive.

This chain uses TRBV18 with TRBJ1-2; D ambiguous. The CDR3 runs 13 residues. Between the trimmed V and J ends, which lost 2 bases and 1 base, there was a span of 5 bases. Germline V CDR1 and CDR2: KGHSH, LQKENI. The DNA for the CDR3 is TGTGCCAGCTCACCAGAGGGTAACTATGGCTACACCTTC. This translates into CASSPEGNYGYTF.

The gene calls are TRBV29-1 and TRBJ2-1, with 12 positions matching TRBD1. Losses at the gene ends were 4 bases for V and 10 bases for J; bases not matched to a gene: 8. The CDR3 runs to 14 residues. Looked up from germline, CDR1 is SQVTM and CDR2 is ANQGSEA. CDR3 DNA: TGCAGCGTTGGCGGGACAGGGGGCGCGGAAGAGCAGTTCTTC. Translation: CSVGGTGGAEEQFF.

V is TRBV12-5 and J is TRBJ2-7; 8 bases map to TRBD1. Germline trimming cut 0 bases from V and 3 bases from J; bases unmatched to any gene: 7. The CDR3 has 16 residues. CDR1 is LGHNT and CDR2 is FRNRAP in the germline V gene. In DNA, the CDR3 is TGTGCTAGTGGTTTGGTACGCCCCAGGGGGCTCTACGAGCAGTACTTC. Protein sequence: CASGLVRPRGLYEQYF.

This chain uses TRBV19 with TRBJ2-5, with TRBD2 as a possible D gene (6 bases). The CDR3 has 13 amino acids. Trimming pared 2 bases from V and 4 bases from J, leaving 8 bases between. The germline V gene encodes CDR1 LNHDA and CDR2 SQIVND (reference sequence). The CDR3 DNA reads as TGTGCCAGTAGTATAAGGAGGGGAGAGACCCAGTACTTC. Translation gives CASSIRRGETQYF.

About this clone: Other nucleotide sequences in the sample specify the same CDR3. The chain employs TRBV6-4 and TRBJ2-1; 8 bases are shared with TRBD1. Unmatched junction bases numbered 8, after V lost 9 bases and J lost 4 bases. Per the germline V gene, CDR1 is MRHNA and CDR2 is SNTAGT. CDR3 length: 14 residues. CDR3 in DNA: TGTGCCAGAACCGCAGGGGGCGGGTACAATGAGCAGTTCTTC. Residues: CARTAGGGYNEQFF.

The chain employs TRBV6-6 and TRBJ1-2, with D possibly TRBD1 on 5 matching bases. CDR3 length: 13 residues. From germline, CDR1 is MNHNY and CDR2 SVGAGI (reference sequence). V was pared by 5 bases and J by 6 bases, with 13 bases between. CDR3: CASSAQGMNGYTF. In DNA, the CDR3 is TGTGCCAGCAGTGCCCAGGGTATGAATGGCTACACCTTC.

The rearrangement uses TRBV7-3 and TRBJ2-7; perhaps TRBD1 as D (5 bases). Per germline, CDR1 SGHTA and CDR2 FQGTGA. Trimming cost V 2 bases and J 6 bases, with 14 bases left between them. CDR3 length equals 14 residues. CDR3 sequence (DNA): TGTGCCAGCAGCTTACCTGATAGACAGTCCGAGCAGTACTTC. Protein: CASSLPDRQSEQYF. Full variable domain (remainder filled in from reference TRBV7-3 and TRBJ2-7): GAGVSQTPSNKVTEKGKYVELRCDPISGHTALYWYRQSLGQGPEFLIYFQGTGAADDSGLPNDRFFAVRPEGSVSTLKIQRTERGDSAVYLCASSLPDRQSEQYFGPGTRLTVT.

This sequence joins TRBV7-3 and TRBJ2-7; 9 nucleotides agree with TRBD2. The CDR3 runs 15 residues. Germline assignment: CDR1 SGHTA and CDR2 FQGTGA. The V gene end was trimmed by 3 bases and the J gene end by 5 bases; junction bases not matched to a gene: 8. CDR3 residues: CASSLRASGADEQYF. The CDR3 DNA sequence: TGTGCCAGCAGCTTGAGGGCTAGCGGGGCCGACGAGCAGTACTTC. Variable domain in full (rest from reference TRBV7-3 and TRBJ2-7): GAGVSQTPSNKVTEKGKYVELRCDPISGHTALYWYRQSLGQGPEFLIYFQGTGAADDSGLPNDRFFAVRPEGSVSTLKIQRTERGDSAVYLCASSLRASGADEQYFGPGTRLTVT.

The genes are TRBV18 and TRBJ2-7; 11 positions agree with TRBD1. The CDR3 covers 15 residues. Germline loops: CDR1 KGHSH, CDR2 LQKENI. J lost 4 bases, V lost 5 bases, and 7 bases had no gene match. CDR3 bases: TGTGCCAGCTCATCATCCGGGACAGGGGGGTACGAGCAGTACTTC. It specifies CASSSSGTGGYEQYF.

This clone was counted between two and nine times. The V and J genes are TRBV30 and TRBJ1-1, with D maybe TRBD1 (5 bases). The CDR3 runs to 15 residues. With 3 bases removed from V and 3 bases from J, the gap between germline ends came to 17 bases. Germline V gene data show CDR1 as GTSNPN and CDR2 as SVGIG (reference sequence). The CDR3 bases are TGTGCCTGGAGGTGGCAAGGGGCGCGGTACACTGAAGCTTTCTTT. Residues: CAWRWQGARYTEAFF.

This chain connects TRBV5-1 to TRBJ2-7; tentatively, D is TRBD2 (6 bases). Germline V gene lookup returns CDR1 SGHRS and CDR2 YFSETQ. V lost 0 bases to trimming and J lost 3 bases, with 10 bases between them. This CDR3 is built from 14 residues. CDR3 amino acids: CASSLVEGYYEQYF. CDR3 coding DNA: TGCGCCAGCAGCTTGGTGGAGGGGTACTACGAGCAGTACTTC.

This chain links TRBV18 with TRBJ2-7, with D tentatively TRBD1 (6 bases). Germline V CDR1 and CDR2: KGHSH, LQKENI. With 0 bases removed from V and 3 bases from J, the gap between germline ends came to 9 bases. The CDR3 totals 14 residues. CDR3: CASSPPKQGYEQYF. Here the CDR3 DNA reads TGTGCCAGCTCACCACCGAAACAGGGCTACGAGCAGTACTTC.

The V and J genes are TRBV15 and TRBJ2-1; D is unclear. The CDR3 spans 13 residues. Germline V gene sequence: CDR1 LNHNV, CDR2 YYDKDF (reference sequence). The V end was cut by 0 bases, the J end by 5 bases, with 5 bases between. The CDR3 DNA is TGTGCCACCAGCAGAGATCCGGACAATGAGCAGTTCTTC. Translated, it gives CATSRDPDNEQFF. The full variable domain, rest sourced from reference TRBV15 and TRBJ2-1, is DAMVIQNPRYQVTQFGKPVTLSCSQTLNHNVMYWYQQKSSQAPKLLFHYYDKDFNNEADTPDNFQSRRPNTSFCFLDIRSPGLGDTAMYLCATSRDPDNEQFFGPGTRLTVL.

This clone was counted once. This chain links TRBV9 with TRBJ1-1, with 9 positions matching TRBD1. The ends lost 4 bases at V and 6 bases at J; junction bases unmatched: 7. The CDR3 runs to 14 residues. Germline CDR1 reads SGDLS; CDR2 reads YYNGEE. CDR3 DNA sequence: TGTGCCAGCAGCACGGACAGGGGAGCGTCTGAAGCTTTCTTT. Its protein is CASSTDRGASEAFF.

This clone was recorded only once. The chain is built from TRBV5-8 and TRBJ1-1; D might be TRBD1 (5 bases). In germline, CDR1 is SGHTS, CDR2 YDEGEE. The CDR3 is 16 residues long. Trimming removed 0 bases from V and 1 base from J, with 13 bases in between. CDR3 DNA: TGTGCCAGCAGCTTGGCTTGGGGGGTTTCGAACACTGAAGCTTTCTTT. It encodes CASSLAWGVSNTEAFF.

V and J are TRBV9 and TRBJ2-1; 12 bases map to TRBD2. Germline trimming cut 4 bases from V and 4 bases from J; bases unmatched to any gene: 6. Germline CDR1 is SGDLS and CDR2 is YYNGEE. The CDR3 totals 16 residues. CDR3 in DNA: TGTGCCAGCAGCTCGCGACTAGCGGGGGAGTACAATGAGCAGTTCTTC. Translated, it gives CASSSRLAGEYNEQFF.

The chain uses TRBV7-9 and TRBJ2-3; TRBD1 aligns across 9 bases. Germline loops: CDR1 SEHNR, CDR2 FQNEAQ (reference sequence). The CDR3 totals 15 residues. J lost 1 base, V lost 4 bases, and 3 bases had no gene match. For the CDR3, the DNA is TGTGCCAGCAGCTCAAACAGGGGGCGCACAGATACGCAGTATTTT. Protein: CASSSNRGRTDTQYF.

The chain links TRBV6-6 to TRBJ2-6; D is unclear. Germline CDR1 is MNHNY and CDR2 is SVGAGI (reference sequence). The CDR3 consists of 15 residues. Trimming stripped 0 bases from V and 0 bases from J, with 3 bases between. CDR3 sequence (DNA): TGTGCCAGCAGTTACTCCAACTCTGGGGCCAACGTCCTGACTTTC. The encoded protein is CASSYSNSGANVLTF.

V and J are TRBV7-9 and TRBJ1-1; 8 bases agree with TRBD1. From germline, CDR1 is SEHNR and CDR2 FQNEAQ (reference sequence). The junction had 5 bases not matched to a gene; V was cut back by 6 bases and J by 5 bases. This CDR3 region has 13 residues. CDR3 protein: CASSSDRETEAFF. Here the CDR3 DNA reads TGTGCCAGCAGTTCGGACAGGGAGACTGAAGCTTTCTTT.

This chain connects TRBV4-1 to TRBJ2-5; weak D call: TRBD2 (5 bases). The germline gives CDR1 MGHRA, CDR2 YSYEKL. The CDR3 spans 14 residues. Trimming removed 2 bases at V and 5 bases at J, with 12 bases between. CDR3: CASSQYSSAETQYF. CDR3 nucleotides: TGCGCCAGCAGCCAATATAGTAGCGCGGAGACCCAGTACTTC.

This chain uses TRBV5-1 with TRBJ1-2; the D is unclear. CDR3 size: 14 residues. V dropped 4 bases and J dropped 4 bases, with 14 bases sitting between them. Germline values: CDR1 SGHRS, CDR2 YFSETQ. The CDR3, as DNA: TGCGCCAGCAGCCCGGACCTACGGGGCTATGGCTACACCTTC. Residues: CASSPDLRGYGYTF. Full variable domain (remainder filled in from reference TRBV5-1 and TRBJ1-2): KAGVTQTPRYLIKTRGQQVTLSCSPISGHRSVSWYQQTPGQGLQFLFEYFSETQRNKGNFPGRFSGRQFSNSRSEMNVSTLELGDSALYLCASSPDLRGYGYTFGSGTRLTVV.

V and J are TRBV19 and TRBJ2-5; the D gene is possibly TRBD2 (7 bases). Per the germline V gene, CDR1 is LNHDA and CDR2 is SQIVND (reference sequence). Trimming removed 10 bases at V and 1 base at J, with 13 bases between. The CDR3 extends over 13 amino acids. The CDR3 region has the DNA TGTGCCACAGCCGGGGGGCTCCAAGAGACCCAGTACTTC. Its translation is CATAGGLQETQYF. The variable domain in full, with the rest retrieved from reference TRBV19 and TRBJ2-5, is DGGITQSPKYLFRKEGQNVTLSCEQNLNHDAMYWYRQDPGQGLRLIYYSQIVNDFQKGDIAEGYSVSREKKESFPLTVTSAQKNPTAFYLCATAGGLQETQYFGPGTRLLVL.

This chain uses TRBV11-3 with TRBJ1-1; D may be TRBD1 (5 bases). CDR1 and CDR2 from the germline V gene are SGHNT and YENEEA. The V and J ends lost 1 base and 0 bases respectively, with 12 bases between them. The CDR3 extends over 16 amino acids. DNA for the CDR3: TGTGCCAGCAGCTTAGGAGGGACTGTTATGAACACTGAAGCTTTCTTT. Protein sequence: CASSLGGTVMNTEAFF.

The chain links TRBV19 to TRBJ1-1; 9 bases match TRBD1. Germline V gives CDR1 LNHDA, CDR2 SQIVND (reference sequence). With V trimmed by 8 bases and J by 1 base, 8 bases remained unmatched. CDR3 length equals 15 residues. CDR3 nucleotide sequence: TGTGCCAGTCTGAACAGGGGGCGCGAGAACACTGAAGCTTTCTTT. Protein product: CASLNRGRENTEAFF.

The chain combines TRBV6-1 with TRBJ1-2; TRBD1 aligns across 10 bases. V gave up 4 bases and J gave up 5 bases; unmatched junction bases: 10. The CDR3 is 16 residues long. The germline CDR1 and CDR2 sequences are MNHNS and SASEGT. CDR3 sequence (DNA): TGTGCCAGCAGTGTCCGACAGGGGGCTTTTATGTATGGCTACACCTTC. Amino acids: CASSVRQGAFMYGYTF.

The CDR3 DNA sequence: TGTGCCAGCAGTGAAGGGGCAGACACTGAAGCTTTCTTT. It codes for CASSEGADTEAFF. The V gene is TRBV6-4, the J gene TRBJ1-1, with a weak D call TRBD1 (5 bases). Germline V gene sequence: CDR1 MRHNA, CDR2 SNTAGT. V lost 3 bases to trimming and J lost 3 bases, with 8 bases between them. The CDR3 loop spans 13 amino acids.